What follows describes a single TCR beta chain. What it binds is unknown. MiXCR, run by TCRdb on the reads, gives a single entry per CDR3 protein. The table includes hundreds of thousands of distinct CDR3 sequences, roughly 17% detected once. This sample stems from a study of T cell repertoires in cytomegalovirus infection. Turning to the study itself: Matching HLA type, along with CMV infection, was indicated by public TCR beta signatures.

Whole-study results and caveats: Identification of carriers of CMV plus the relevant HLA was performed using cumulative public TCR beta family frequency. Clonotypes of TCR beta that were HLA-C-restricted and CMV-specific dominated the ex vivo response.

Trimming left V 4 bases short and J 1 base short, with 16 bases between. CDR3 length equals 16 residues. CDR1 is MNHEY and CDR2 is SVGAGI in the germline V gene. The chain recombines TRBV6-5 with TRBJ2-5; D is ambiguous. The TCR sequence derives from a human donor in good health (CMV status not recorded). Some clones in this sample may be carry-over from other donors' samples. Material: PBMCs. CDR3 nucleotide sequence: TGTGCCAGCAGTTCCCGCTCCACAAGCCCCCAAGAGACCCAGTACTTC. Amino acid sequence: CASSSRSTSPQETQYF.